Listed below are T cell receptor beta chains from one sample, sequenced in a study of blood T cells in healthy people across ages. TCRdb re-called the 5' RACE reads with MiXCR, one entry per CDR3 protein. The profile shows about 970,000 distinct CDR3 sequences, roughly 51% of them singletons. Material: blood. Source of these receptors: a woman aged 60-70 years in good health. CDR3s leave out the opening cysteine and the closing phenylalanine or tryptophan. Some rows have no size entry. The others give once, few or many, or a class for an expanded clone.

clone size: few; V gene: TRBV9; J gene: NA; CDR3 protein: ASSARTSGRANEQY
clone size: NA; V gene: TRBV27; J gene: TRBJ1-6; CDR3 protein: ASSPGLNWLSPLH
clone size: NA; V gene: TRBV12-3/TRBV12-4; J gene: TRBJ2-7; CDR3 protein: ASSSPGRSYEQY
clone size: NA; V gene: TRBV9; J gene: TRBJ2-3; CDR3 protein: ASSVSFHTNTDTQY
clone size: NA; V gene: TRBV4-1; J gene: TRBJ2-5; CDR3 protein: ASSQVMREQY
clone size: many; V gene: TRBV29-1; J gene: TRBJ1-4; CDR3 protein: SVEGGPNEKLF
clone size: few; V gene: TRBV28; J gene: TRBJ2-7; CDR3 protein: ASSFRGTGEQY
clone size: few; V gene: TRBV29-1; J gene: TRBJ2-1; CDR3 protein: SVEMGWRGYNEQF
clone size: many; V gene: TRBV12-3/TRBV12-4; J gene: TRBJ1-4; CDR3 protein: ASRGADRGTNEKLF
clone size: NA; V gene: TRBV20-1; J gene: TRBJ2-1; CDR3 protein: SAARGLAGRNEQF
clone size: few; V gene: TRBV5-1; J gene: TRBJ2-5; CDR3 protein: ASRQDGRGLDRETQY
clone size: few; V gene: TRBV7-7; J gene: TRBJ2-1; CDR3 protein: ASSLLAGVGEQF
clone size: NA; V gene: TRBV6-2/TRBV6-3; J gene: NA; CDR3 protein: ASSQSVHRAFYEQY
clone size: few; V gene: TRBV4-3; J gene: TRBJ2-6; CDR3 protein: ASSQTWAGGRGANVLT
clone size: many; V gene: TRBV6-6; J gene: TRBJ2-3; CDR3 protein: ASWSGSRADTQY
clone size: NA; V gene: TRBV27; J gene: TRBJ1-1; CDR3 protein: ASRLDRVRTEAF
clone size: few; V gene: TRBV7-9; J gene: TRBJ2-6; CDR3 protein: ASSLGTGVLSGANVLT
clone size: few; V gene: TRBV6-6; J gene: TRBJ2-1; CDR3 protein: ASSYGTGNTEQF
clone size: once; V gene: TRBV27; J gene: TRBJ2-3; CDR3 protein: ASSLVGSSGDTQY
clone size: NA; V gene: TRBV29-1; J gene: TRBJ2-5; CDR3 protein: SVGGGPVETQY
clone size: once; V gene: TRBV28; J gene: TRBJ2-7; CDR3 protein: ASRIQGYRYEQY
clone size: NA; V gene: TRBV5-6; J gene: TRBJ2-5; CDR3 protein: ASSPRTSGGATQY
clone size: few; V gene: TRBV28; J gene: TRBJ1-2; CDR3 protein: ASSLFPGTGVYGYT
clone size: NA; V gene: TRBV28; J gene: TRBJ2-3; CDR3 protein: ASSLLVAASGTQY
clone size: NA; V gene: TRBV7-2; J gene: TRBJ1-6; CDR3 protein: ASSLRGGRNNSPLH
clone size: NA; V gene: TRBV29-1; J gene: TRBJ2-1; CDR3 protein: SVDLTGGMNEQF
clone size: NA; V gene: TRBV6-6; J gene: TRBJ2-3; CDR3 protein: ASSYGSLAGVTDTQY
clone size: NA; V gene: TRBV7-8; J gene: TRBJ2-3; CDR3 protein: ASSWTSGVPDTQY
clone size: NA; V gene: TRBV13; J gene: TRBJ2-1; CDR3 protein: ASSTRQGGRTEQF
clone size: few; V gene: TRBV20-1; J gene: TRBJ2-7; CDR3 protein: SASQGIGGIPYNYEQY
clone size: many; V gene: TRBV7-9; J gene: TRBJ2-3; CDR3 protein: ASSLSGGRTDTQY
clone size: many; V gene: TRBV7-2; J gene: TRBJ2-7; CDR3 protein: ASSPSPDYYEQY
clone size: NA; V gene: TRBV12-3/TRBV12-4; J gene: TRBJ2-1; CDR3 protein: ASSRNEGNEQF
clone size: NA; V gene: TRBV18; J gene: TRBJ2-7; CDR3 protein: AGSQWSYEQY
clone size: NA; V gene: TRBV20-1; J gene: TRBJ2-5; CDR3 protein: SAEWGSVAGTQY
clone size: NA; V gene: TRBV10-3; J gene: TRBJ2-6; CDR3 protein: AISEGFGANVLT
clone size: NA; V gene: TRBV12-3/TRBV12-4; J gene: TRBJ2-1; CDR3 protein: ASSGITEQF
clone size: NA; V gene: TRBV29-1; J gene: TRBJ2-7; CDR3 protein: SVASGGDEQY
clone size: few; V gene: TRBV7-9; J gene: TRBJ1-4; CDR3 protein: ATGTRGRNEKLF
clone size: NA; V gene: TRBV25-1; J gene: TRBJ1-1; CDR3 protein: ASISTRSTGKAF
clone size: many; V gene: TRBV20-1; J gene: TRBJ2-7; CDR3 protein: SARAVGADLISYEQY
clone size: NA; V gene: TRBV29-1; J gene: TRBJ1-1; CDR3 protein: SVDRQDTEAF
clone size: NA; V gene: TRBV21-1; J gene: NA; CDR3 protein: AKRRDAYNEQY
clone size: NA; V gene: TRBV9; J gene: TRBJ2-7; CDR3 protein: ASSVGTGGTYEQY
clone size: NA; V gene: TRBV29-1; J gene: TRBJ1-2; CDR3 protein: SVGGRGKGNNYGYT
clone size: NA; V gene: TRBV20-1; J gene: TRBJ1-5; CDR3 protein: SAIPGIPNQPQH
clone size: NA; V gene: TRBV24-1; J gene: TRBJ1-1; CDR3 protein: ATSDGDRRAF
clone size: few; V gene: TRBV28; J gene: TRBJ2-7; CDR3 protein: ASSIRDFSYEQY
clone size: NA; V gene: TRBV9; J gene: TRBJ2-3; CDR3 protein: ANSVGRRGSSDTQY
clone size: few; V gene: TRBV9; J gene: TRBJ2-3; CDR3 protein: ASSETGGLALLDTQY
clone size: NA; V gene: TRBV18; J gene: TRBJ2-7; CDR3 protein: ASSPTRGRDGSYEQY
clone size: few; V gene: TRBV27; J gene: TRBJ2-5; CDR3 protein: ASSFRTSGETQY
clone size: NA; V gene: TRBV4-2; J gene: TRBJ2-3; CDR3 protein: ASSHSEARGTDTQY
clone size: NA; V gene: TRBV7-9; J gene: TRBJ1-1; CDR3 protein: ASSLIAQGEAF